This record covers a single T cell receptor (beta chain). Its antigen specificity is not known. The junction does not match germline at one end; this may be a read error. These data are taken from a study of post-analysis software for immune sequencing data (dated by TCRdb to between 2014 and 2017). In terms of the full investigation: The recorded disease courses included relapsing-remitting, secondary progressive and progressive-relapsing multiple sclerosis, and some patients had no subtype annotation. The patient repertoires were set against 11 previously published healthy control repertoires from donors whose ages ranged from about 6 to 26 years. A subset of samples was prepared in parallel using single-end sample barcoding, then pooled and co-amplified after Illumina adapter ligation. Overall results and qualifications from the work: Significantly higher frequencies in patients than in controls were found for about five TRBV segments, including TRBV5-6, TRBV5-1 and TRBV20-1. The multiple sclerosis patient group was slightly younger than the control group. Strong co-clustering of samples prepared in the same batch was shown by direct clustering with F measure, prompting a batch-effect correction. Normalized Chao1 diversity was significantly lower in multiple sclerosis patients than controls, suggesting substantial peripheral T-cell clonal expansion.

The library was generated by PCR. The reads were generated on an Illumina HiSeq 2500. To reduce PCR and sequencing biases, unique molecular identifiers were built into the TCR beta cDNA libraries. Approximately 500,000 cDNA molecules were obtained per 1 to 10 million input T cells, so each molecule approximated one T cell. The same protocol used for the earlier healthy control dataset was applied to prepare and sequence the patient libraries. Samples belonging to the same batch were prepared together, multiplexed and sequenced on a shared HiSeq lane. The original pipeline was this. MIGEC handled the raw barcoded reads, throwing out single-read molecular identifier groups before consensus assembly and CDR3 extraction. Clonotype tables were post-analysed with VDJtools, and diversity was normalized by down-sampling all datasets to the smallest sample size. In repertoire overlap clustering, CDR3 amino acid sequences, but not nucleotide sequences, were matched to correct batch-related cross-sample contamination. Starting from the raw public reads, TCRdb applied fastp trimming at Q25, assembled clones with MiXCR and retained in-frame beta chains. Entries are consolidated by CDR3 protein sequence, retaining the most common genes and DNA. The V and J calls reflect TCRdb's pipeline rather than the authors' work. For this sample the table gives hundreds of thousands of distinct CDR3 sequences, of which roughly half were detected only once. The ten top clones hold 4.6% of the sample.

The germline V gene encodes CDR1 ENHRY and CDR2 SYGVKD. The CDR3 runs 14 amino acids, cysteine and phenylalanine included. The kept DNA is CDR3 alone, 42 bases in frame from the first base. TCR beta repertoires were profiled from peripheral blood of over 10 young patients with multiple sclerosis to demonstrate the VDJtools post-analysis software. Multiple sclerosis patients were children and adolescents aged 6 to 15 years. The rearrangement joined TRBV10-3 to TRBJ2-7, with 7 central nucleotides matching TRBD1. The sequenced material came from blood. The TCR sequence derives from a girl aged 10-17 years with multiple sclerosis. The DNA is as follows: TGTGCTATCCAGGGCAGGGGGAGCTCCTACGAGCTGTACTTC. This sequence encodes CAIQGRGSSYELYF.